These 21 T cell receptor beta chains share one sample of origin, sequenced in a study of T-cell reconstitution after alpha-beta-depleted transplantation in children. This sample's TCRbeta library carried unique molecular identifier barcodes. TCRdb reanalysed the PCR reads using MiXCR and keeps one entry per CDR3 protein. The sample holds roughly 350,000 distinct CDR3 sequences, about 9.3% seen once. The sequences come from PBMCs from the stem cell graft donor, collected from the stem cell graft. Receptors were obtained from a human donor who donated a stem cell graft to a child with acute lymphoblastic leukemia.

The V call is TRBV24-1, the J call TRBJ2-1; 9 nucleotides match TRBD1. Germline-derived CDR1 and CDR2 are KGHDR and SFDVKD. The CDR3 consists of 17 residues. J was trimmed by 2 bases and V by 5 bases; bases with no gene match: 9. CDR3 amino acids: CATSGAPGQGAYNEQFF. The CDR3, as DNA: TGTGCCACCAGTGGCGCGCCGGGACAGGGAGCCTACAATGAGCAGTTCTTC.

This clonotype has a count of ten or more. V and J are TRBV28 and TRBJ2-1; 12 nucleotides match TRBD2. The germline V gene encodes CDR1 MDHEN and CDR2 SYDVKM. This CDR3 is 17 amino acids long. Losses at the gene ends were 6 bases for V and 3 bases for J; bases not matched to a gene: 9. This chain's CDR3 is CASRPRLAGDLYNEQFF. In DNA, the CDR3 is TGTGCCAGCAGACCAAGACTAGCGGGAGACCTCTACAATGAGCAGTTCTTC.

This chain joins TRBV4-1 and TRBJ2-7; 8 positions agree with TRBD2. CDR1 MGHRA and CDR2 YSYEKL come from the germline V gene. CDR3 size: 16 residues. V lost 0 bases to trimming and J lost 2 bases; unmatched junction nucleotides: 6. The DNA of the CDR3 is TGCGCCAGCAGCCAAGAAGGGAATAGCGGGACCTACGAGCAGTACTTC. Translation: CASSQEGNSGTYEQYF.

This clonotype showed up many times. The CDR3 nucleotides are TGTGCCAGCAGCCCACAGGGACTAGCGCGAAATGAGCAGTTCTTC. Translated, it gives CASSPQGLARNEQFF. The V gene is TRBV5-6, the J gene TRBJ2-1; the match to TRBD2 covers 10 bases. The CDR3 runs 15 residues. Germline V lookup: CDR1 SGHDT, CDR2 YYEEEE. Trimming cost V 4 bases and J 7 bases; bases outside gene matches: 8.

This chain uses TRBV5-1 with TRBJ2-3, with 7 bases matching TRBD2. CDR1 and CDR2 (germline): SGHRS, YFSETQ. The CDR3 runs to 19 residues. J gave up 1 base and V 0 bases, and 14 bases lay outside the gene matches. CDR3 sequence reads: CASSLENRDYRWGTDTQYF. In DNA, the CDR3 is TGCGCCAGCAGCTTGGAAAACCGGGACTACCGATGGGGCACAGATACGCAGTATTTT.

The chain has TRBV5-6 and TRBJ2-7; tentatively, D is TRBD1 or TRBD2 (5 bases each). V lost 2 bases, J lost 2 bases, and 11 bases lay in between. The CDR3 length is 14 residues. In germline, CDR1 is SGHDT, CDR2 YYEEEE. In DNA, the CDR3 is TGTGCCAGCAGCTTTGGGACCAACACCTACGAGCAGTACTTC. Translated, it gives CASSFGTNTYEQYF.

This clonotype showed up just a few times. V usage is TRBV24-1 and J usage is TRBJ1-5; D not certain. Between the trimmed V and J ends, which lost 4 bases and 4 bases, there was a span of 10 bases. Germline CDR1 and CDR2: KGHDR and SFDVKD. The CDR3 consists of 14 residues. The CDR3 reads CATSDYQNNQPQHF. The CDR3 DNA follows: TGTGCCACCAGTGACTACCAAAATAATCAGCCCCAGCATTTT.

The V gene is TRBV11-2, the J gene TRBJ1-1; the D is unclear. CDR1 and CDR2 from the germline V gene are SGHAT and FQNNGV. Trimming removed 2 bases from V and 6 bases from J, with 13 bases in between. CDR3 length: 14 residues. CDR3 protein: CASSLNPVAAEAFF. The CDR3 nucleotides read TGTGCCAGCAGCTTAAATCCCGTGGCCGCTGAAGCTTTCTTT.

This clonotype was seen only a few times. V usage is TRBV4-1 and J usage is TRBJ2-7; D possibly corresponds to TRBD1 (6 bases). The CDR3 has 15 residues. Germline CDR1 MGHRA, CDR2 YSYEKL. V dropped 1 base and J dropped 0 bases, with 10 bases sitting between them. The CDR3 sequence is CASSQGQDVSYEQYF. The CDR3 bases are TGCGCCAGCAGCCAAGGACAGGACGTCTCCTACGAGCAGTACTTC.

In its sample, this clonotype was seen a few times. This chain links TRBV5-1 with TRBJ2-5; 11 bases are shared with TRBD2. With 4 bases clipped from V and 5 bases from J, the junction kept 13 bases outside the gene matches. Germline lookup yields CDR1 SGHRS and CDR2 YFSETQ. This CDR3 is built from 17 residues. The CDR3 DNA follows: TGCGCCAGCAGCGGAACCCAACTAGCGGGAGTCGGTGAGACCCAGTACTTC. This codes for CASSGTQLAGVGETQYF.

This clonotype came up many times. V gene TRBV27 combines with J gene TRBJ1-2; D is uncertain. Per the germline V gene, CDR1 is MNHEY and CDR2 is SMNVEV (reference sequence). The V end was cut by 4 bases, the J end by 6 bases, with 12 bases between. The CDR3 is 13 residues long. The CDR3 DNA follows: TGTGCCAGCAGTTCCCTCCTATTCAATGGCTACACCTTC. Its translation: CASSSLLFNGYTF.

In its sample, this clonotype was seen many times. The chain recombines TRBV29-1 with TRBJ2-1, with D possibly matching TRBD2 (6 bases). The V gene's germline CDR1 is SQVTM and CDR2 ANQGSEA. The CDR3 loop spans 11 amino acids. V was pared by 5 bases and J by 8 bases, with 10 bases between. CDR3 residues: CSVLRDYEQFF. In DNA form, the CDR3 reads TGCAGCGTTCTCCGGGACTATGAGCAGTTCTTC.

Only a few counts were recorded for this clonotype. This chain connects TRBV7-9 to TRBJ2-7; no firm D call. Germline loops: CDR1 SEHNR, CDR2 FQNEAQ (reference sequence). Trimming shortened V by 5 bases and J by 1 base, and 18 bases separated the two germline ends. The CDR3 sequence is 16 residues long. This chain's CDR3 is CASSSSARTGSYEQYF. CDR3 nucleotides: TGTGCCAGCAGCAGCTCAGCGAGGACGGGTTCCTACGAGCAGTACTTC.

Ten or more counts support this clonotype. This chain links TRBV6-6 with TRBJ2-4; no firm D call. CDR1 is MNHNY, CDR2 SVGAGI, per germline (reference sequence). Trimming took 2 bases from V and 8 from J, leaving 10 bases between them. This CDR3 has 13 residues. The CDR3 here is CASSYNKGYIQYF. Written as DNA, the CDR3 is TGTGCCAGCAGTTACAACAAGGGCTACATTCAGTACTTC.

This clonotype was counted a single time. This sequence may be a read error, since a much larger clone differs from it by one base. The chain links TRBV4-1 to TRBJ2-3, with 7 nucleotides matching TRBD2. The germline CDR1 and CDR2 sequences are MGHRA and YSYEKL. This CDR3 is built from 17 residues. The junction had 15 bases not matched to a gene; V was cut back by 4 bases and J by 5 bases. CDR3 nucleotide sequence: TGCGCCAGCAGCCGCTACTTTACTACGGGAGGTGGAGATACGCAGTATTTT. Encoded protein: CASSRYFTTGGGDTQYF.

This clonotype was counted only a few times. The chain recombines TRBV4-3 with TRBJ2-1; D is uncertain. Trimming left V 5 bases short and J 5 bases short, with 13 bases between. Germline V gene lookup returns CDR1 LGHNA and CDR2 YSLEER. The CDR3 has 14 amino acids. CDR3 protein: CASSVAVSNNEQFF. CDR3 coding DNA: TGCGCCAGCAGCGTGGCGGTATCAAACAATGAGCAGTTCTTC.

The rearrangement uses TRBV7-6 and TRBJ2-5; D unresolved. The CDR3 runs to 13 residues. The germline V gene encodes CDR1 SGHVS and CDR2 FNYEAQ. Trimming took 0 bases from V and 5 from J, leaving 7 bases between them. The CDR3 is CASSLAFEETQYF. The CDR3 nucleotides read TGTGCCAGCAGCTTAGCCTTCGAGGAGACCCAGTACTTC.

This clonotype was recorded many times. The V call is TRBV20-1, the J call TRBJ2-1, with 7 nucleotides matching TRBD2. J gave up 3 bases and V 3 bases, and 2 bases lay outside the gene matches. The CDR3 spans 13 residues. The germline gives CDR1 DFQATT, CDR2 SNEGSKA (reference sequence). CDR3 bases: TGCAGTGCTAGCACTAGCGTCTACAATGAGCAGTTCTTC. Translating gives CSASTSVYNEQFF.

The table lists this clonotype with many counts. CDR3 bases: TGTGCCTGGAGTATGGGCAGGGGCCCCGACATGAACACTGAAGCTTTCTTT. It encodes CAWSMGRGPDMNTEAFF. The chain has TRBV30 and TRBJ1-1; tentative D call: TRBD1 (6 bases). Germline-derived CDR1 and CDR2 are GTSNPN and SVGIG (reference sequence). The V gene lost 2 bases and the J gene lost 0 bases, with 19 bases spanning the gap. The CDR3 sequence is 17 residues long.

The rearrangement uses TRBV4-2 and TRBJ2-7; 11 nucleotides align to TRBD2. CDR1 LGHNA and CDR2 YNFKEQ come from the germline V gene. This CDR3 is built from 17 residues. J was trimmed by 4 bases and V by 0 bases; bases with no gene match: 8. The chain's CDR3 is CASSQERTGLAAYEQYF. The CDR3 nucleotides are TGTGCCAGCAGCCAAGAACGGACGGGACTAGCGGCATACGAGCAGTACTTC.

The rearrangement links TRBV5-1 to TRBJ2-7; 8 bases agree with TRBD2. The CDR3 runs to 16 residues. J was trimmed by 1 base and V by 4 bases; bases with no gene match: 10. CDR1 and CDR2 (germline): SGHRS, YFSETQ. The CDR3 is CASSPDGAGGSYEQYF. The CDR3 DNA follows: TGCGCCAGCAGCCCGGACGGGGCGGGGGGTTCCTACGAGCAGTACTTC.